Listed below are T cell receptor beta chains from one sample, sequenced in a study of CD8 T cells in ankylosing spondylitis. MiXCR was run by TCRdb on the 5' RACE reads, yielding one entry per CDR3 protein. The table records 350,000 or so distinct CDR3 sequences, approximately 14% of them present only once. The sample consisted of blood, either unsorted or a sorted T cell fraction (not recorded which). All receptors derive from a male donor with ankylosing spondylitis or in good health (not recorded which). The CDR3 runs from the conserved cysteine through the conserved F or W. The order of the fields is V gene, J gene, CDR3 length, D gene, clone size, CDR3 protein, CDR3 DNA. A D gene is named only where the DNA matches it firmly. A clone size is listed for some rows: how often the clone was seen (once, few, many), or a class if it is expanded.

>TRBV10-3|TRBJ2-7|14|TRBD2|.
CAISESGRENEQYF
TGTGCCATCAGTGAGTCTGGGCGGGAGAACGAGCAGTACTTC
>TRBV20-1|TRBJ1-5|13|TRBD1|few
CSARVTGNQPQHF
TGCAGTGCTAGAGTGACAGGGAATCAGCCCCAGCATTTT
>TRBV2|TRBJ1-2|13|.|.
CASVNRDYYGYTF
TGTGCCAGCGTAAACAGGGATTATTATGGCTACACCTTC
>TRBV12-3/TRBV12-4|TRBJ1-2|14|.|.
CASSLGTENYGYTF
TGTGCCAGCAGTTTAGGGACCGAAAACTATGGCTACACCTTC
>TRBV4-2|TRBJ2-3|15|.|.
CASSQDGRGGDTQYF
TGTGCCAGCAGCCAAGACGGGCGGGGAGGAGATACGCAGTATTTT
>TRBV20-1|TRBJ1-1|15|.|few
CSARRGAGMNTEAFF
TGCAGTGCTAGAAGGGGGGCGGGAATGAACACTGAAGCTTTCTTT
>TRBV19|TRBJ1-5|15|TRBD1|.
CASSITGGLTQPQHF
TGTGCCAGTAGTATTACAGGGGGCTTAACGCAGCCCCAGCATTTT
>TRBV20-1|TRBJ2-5|15|TRBD1|.
CSARDNRGVGETQYF
TGCAGTGCTAGAGATAACAGGGGGGTTGGAGAGACCCAGTACTTC
>TRBV12-3/TRBV12-4|TRBJ2-1|15|.|many
CASSLALSSYNEQFF
TGTGCCAGCAGTCTGGCCCTAAGCTCCTACAATGAGCAGTTCTTC
>TRBV10-3|TRBJ2-2|14|TRBD1|few
CAISQGARTGELFF
TGTGCCATCAGCCAGGGGGCGAGGACCGGGGAGCTGTTTTTT
>TRBV30|TRBJ2-5|13|.|.
CAWSVSQGVAQYF
TGTGCCTGGAGTGTAAGCCAGGGAGTGGCCCAGTACTTC
>TRBV3-1|TRBJ2-2|14|.|few
CASSQGEITGELFF
TGTGCCAGCAGCCAAGGAGAGATCACCGGGGAGCTGTTTTTT
>TRBV2|TRBJ2-7|14|TRBD1|.
CASTSNRGLYEQYF
TGTGCCAGCACCTCAAACAGGGGCCTCTACGAGCAGTACTTC
>TRBV7-6|TRBJ1-3|17|TRBD1|.
CASSGHRDRDGVNTIYF
TGTGCCAGCAGCGGCCACCGGGACAGGGATGGCGTAAACACCATATATTTT
>TRBV10-2|TRBJ2-1|17|TRBD2|.
CASSEIGLAGGPNEQFF
TGCGCCAGCAGTGAGATCGGACTAGCGGGAGGGCCGAATGAGCAGTTCTTC
>TRBV12-3/TRBV12-4|TRBJ1-2|13|.|many
CASSFKRGAGYTF
TGTGCCAGCAGTTTTAAGAGGGGAGCTGGCTACACCTTC
>TRBV10-1|TRBJ2-7|15|TRBD1|few
CASSESGQSVYEQYF
TGCGCCAGCAGTGAGTCGGGACAGTCAGTCTACGAGCAGTACTTC
>TRBV5-1|TRBJ2-1|17|.|few
CASSLVLGGAPYNEQFF
TGCGCCAGCAGCTTGGTCTTGGGGGGGGCCCCCTACAATGAGCAGTTCTTC
>TRBV7-2|TRBJ2-5|16|TRBD2|few
CASINTGGAFSETQYF
TGTGCCAGCATCAATACGGGGGGGGCCTTCAGTGAGACCCAGTACTTC
>TRBV7-7|TRBJ1-4|13|TRBD1|few
CASSTGTAEKLFF
TGTGCCAGCAGCACCGGGACAGCCGAAAAACTGTTTTTT
>TRBV25-1|TRBJ2-7|11|.|few
CASRTVYEQYF
TGTGCCAGCAGGACAGTCTACGAGCAGTACTTC
>TRBV7-6|TRBJ2-1|14|TRBD2|few
CASSLWAGVNEQFF
TGTGCCAGCAGCTTATGGGCGGGAGTCAATGAGCAGTTCTTC
>TRBV19|TRBJ1-6|14|.|few
CASSNGPYNSPLHF
TGTGCCAGTAGTAACGGGCCGTATAATTCACCCCTCCACTTT
>TRBV7-9|TRBJ2-1|13|.|many
CASSLAVTDEQFF
TGTGCCAGCAGCTTGGCCGTGACCGATGAGCAGTTCTTC
>TRBV5-1|TRBJ1-4|16|TRBD1|.
CASSLEGQGRNEKLFF
TGCGCCAGCAGCTTGGAAGGACAGGGACGTAATGAAAAACTGTTTTTT
>TRBV5-5|TRBJ1-3|15|TRBD1|many
CASSSGTGSGNTIYF
TGTGCCAGCAGCTCCGGGACAGGGTCCGGAAACACCATATATTTT
>TRBV5-6|TRBJ2-1|14|.|few
CASSLGLSVNEQFF
TGTGCCAGCAGCTTGGGGCTTTCGGTCAATGAGCAGTTCTTC
>TRBV5-1|TRBJ1-2|12|TRBD1|.
CASSRDRGRLTF
TGCGCCAGCAGCCGGGACAGGGGGCGGCTCACCTTC
>TRBV7-2|TRBJ2-1|15|TRBD2|.
CASTLGLAGSNEQFF
TGTGCCAGCACCCTAGGACTAGCGGGAAGCAATGAGCAGTTCTTC
>TRBV12-3/TRBV12-4|TRBJ2-6|20|TRBD2|.
CASTPWASGTDNSGANVLTF
TGTGCCAGCACCCCCTGGGCTAGCGGGACCGATAATTCTGGGGCCAACGTCCTGACTTTC
>TRBV5-6|TRBJ2-2|16|.|few
CASSLALFGGIGELFF
TGTGCCAGCAGCTTGGCCCTATTTGGCGGGATCGGGGAGCTGTTTTTT
>TRBV30|TRBJ2-5|12|.|many
CAWSTPLGTQYF
TGTGCCTGGAGTACTCCTCTGGGGACCCAGTACTTC
>TRBV6-1|TRBJ1-4|13|.|.
CAAMAGEGEKLFF
TGTGCAGCGATGGCGGGGGAAGGGGAAAAACTGTTTTTT
>TRBV6-1|TRBJ1-1|13|.|.
CASLQSVNTEAFF
TGTGCCAGCCTACAGTCTGTGAACACTGAAGCTTTCTTT
>TRBV7-2|TRBJ2-5|13|TRBD1|few
CASTIQGQETQYF
TGTGCCAGCACCATACAGGGGCAAGAGACCCAGTACTTC
>TRBV27|TRBJ2-3|14|TRBD1|.
CASKRQGAGDTQYF
TGTGCCAGCAAGAGACAGGGGGCCGGAGATACGCAGTATTTT
>TRBV2|TRBJ2-7|14|TRBD1|.
CASRPGQGPYEQYF
TGTGCCAGCAGACCGGGACAGGGGCCTTACGAGCAGTACTTC
>TRBV7-9|TRBJ2-1|13|TRBD1|.
CASSSDRGHEQFF
TGTGCCAGCAGCTCGGACAGGGGCCATGAGCAGTTCTTC
>TRBV18|TRBJ2-1|15|.|few
CASSPPEDFYNEQFF
TGTGCCAGCTCACCACCGGAGGACTTCTACAATGAGCAGTTCTTC
>TRBV5-1|TRBJ1-1|14|.|.
CASSVPGPNTEAFF
TGCGCCAGCTCCGTACCAGGACCGAACACTGAAGCTTTCTTT
>TRBV20-1|TRBJ2-3|19|TRBD2|.
CSARDLRLAGSGTTDTQYF
TGCAGTGCTAGAGATCTAAGGCTAGCGGGTTCGGGGACCACAGATACGCAGTATTTT